This TCR beta chain was observed in a study of T cell responses to AZD1222 COVID-19 vaccine. Germline values: CDR1 LNHNV, CDR2 YYDKDF (reference sequence). Trimming removed 3 bases from V and 5 bases from J; junction bases left unmatched: 4. This CDR3 region has 14 residues. Sequencing was performed with immunoSEQ multiplex PCR; in TCRdb, only in-frame clones are kept and a portion is missing. The table has 70,000 to 75,000 clones, around 90% seen once; the top ten hold roughly 1.2%. The chain combines TRBV15 with TRBJ2-1, with 7 bases matching TRBD2. Specimen: peripheral blood, collected 28 days after the second AZD1222 dose. The TCR was taken from an adult who received the AZD1222 COVID-19 vaccine. CDR3 amino acids: CATSRGLTNNEQFF. CDR3 coding DNA: TGTGCCACCAGCAGGGGACTAACCAACAATGAGCAGTTCTTC.